This T cell receptor (beta chain) came from a study of T-cell memory formation after mild COVID-19. With 4 bases removed from V and 7 bases from J, the gap between germline ends came to 17 bases. CDR1 is SGHDN, CDR2 FVKESK, per germline. This CDR3 comprises 15 residues. Overall study results and limits: Some clones that responded turned up in pre-infection memory, which suggests that cross-reactive memory joined in.

Via MiXCR, TCRdb re-called the 5' RACE reads, giving one row per CDR3 protein. The table includes about 130,000 distinct CDR3 sequences, under 30% detected once. Notes on this clonotype: As yet, its antigen is unknown.

The source of this sequence is an adult woman who had mild COVID-19 (a few samples of this study predate the infection). Cell type and time point are not known. Specimen: PBMCs or a T cell subset sorted from them (not recorded which). This chain connects TRBV14 to TRBJ2-1; possible D gene TRBD1, 6 bases. The CDR3 region has the DNA TGTGCCAGCAGCCCGATAATGACAGGTTCAAATGAGCAGTTCTTC. It codes for CASSPIMTGSNEQFF.